These 16 T cell receptor beta chains were sequenced from one sample in a study of metastatic and nonmetastatic thyroid tumors. Patients had received no treatment of any kind before thyroid surgery. TCRdb re-analyzed the PCR reads through MiXCR. The sample includes around 31,000 clones, 25% to 35% of them seen just once. Specimen: blood. These receptors came from a female donor with papillary thyroid cancer or a benign thyroid nodule (not recorded which). Some clones in this sample may be carry-over from other donors' samples.

J is TRBJ2-3 and V is TRBV12-3 or TRBV12-4, with TRBD2 identical over 14 bases. V dropped 3 bases and J dropped 0; count of bases not matched to a gene: 17. This CDR3 has 22 residues. The CDR3 loop reads CASSLTWSWGTSGSQSTDTQYF. CDR3 nucleotide sequence: TGTGCCAGCAGTTTGACTTGGAGTTGGGGGACTAGCGGGAGCCAAAGCACAGATACGCAGTATTTT.

The CDR3 bases are TGCAGTGCTAGCGGAAGCTACGAGCAGTACTTC. Translation gives CSASGSYEQYF. V usage is TRBV20-1 and J usage is TRBJ2-7; no reliable D call. Between the trimmed V and J ends, which lost 3 bases and 3 bases, there was a span of 6 bases. This CDR3 is 11 amino acids long. Germline loops: CDR1 DFQATT, CDR2 SNEGSKA (reference sequence).

This clone has at least ten counts. CDR3 sequence: CASSQEGRNEQYF. In nucleotides, the CDR3 is TGTGCCAGCAGCCAAGAAGGTAGAAACGAGCAGTACTTC. V is TRBV3-1 and J is TRBJ2-7; D is ambiguous. The CDR3 totals 13 residues. V dropped 0 bases and J dropped 5 bases, with 8 bases sitting between them. From germline, CDR1 is LGHDT and CDR2 YNNKEL (reference sequence).

CDR3 sequence (DNA): TGCGCCAGCAGCTACGGACCCGATCACACAACTAATGAAAAACTGTTTTTT. Its translation is CASSYGPDHTTNEKLFF. This sequence joins TRBV5-1 and TRBJ1-4; unclear D gene. The ends were cut back, 3 bases at V and 0 bases at J, with 15 bases in the middle. CDR1 and CDR2 from the germline V gene are SGHRS and YFSETQ. The CDR3 runs to 17 residues. The complete variable domain, with remaining parts taken from reference TRBV5-1 and TRBJ1-4, reads KAGVTQTPRYLIKTRGQQVTLSCSPISGHRSVSWYQQTPGQGLQFLFEYFSETQRNKGNFPGRFSGRQFSNSRSEMNVSTLELGDSALYLCASSYGPDHTTNEKLFFGSGTQLSVL.

The sample holds many counts of this clone. The chain carries TRBV19 and TRBJ1-5; 7 bases map to TRBD1. V shed 6 bases and J 7 bases; nucleotides not matched to a gene: 9. This CDR3 spans 14 amino acids. CDR1 and CDR2 (germline): LNHDA, SQIVND (reference sequence). The CDR3 loop is CASRKQGREQPQHF. In DNA form, the CDR3 reads TGTGCCAGTAGAAAACAGGGGAGGGAACAGCCCCAGCATTTT.

DNA for the CDR3: TGTGCCAGCTCACCCGCGACAGGAGGTAGGACTGAAGCTTTCTTT. Protein: CASSPATGGRTEAFF. The chain couples TRBV18 to TRBJ1-1; D perhaps matches TRBD1 (6 bases). Trimming took 3 bases from V and 5 from J, leaving 16 bases between them. CDR1 is KGHSH and CDR2 is LQKENI in the germline V gene. This CDR3 has 15 residues.

The rearrangement joins TRBV4-3 to TRBJ2-3; no firm D call. The germline V and J ends were trimmed by 2 bases and 0 bases, with 12 bases remaining between them. The CDR3 spans 16 residues. Germline CDR1 and CDR2: LGHNA and YSLEER. CDR3 coding DNA: TGCGCCAGCAGCCAAAGCCGGGTATTAAGCACAGATACGCAGTATTTT. Protein: CASSQSRVLSTDTQYF.

A few counts support this clone. The chain joins TRBV6-1 to TRBJ2-7, with 11 positions matching TRBD2. J was trimmed by 2 bases and V by 7 bases; bases with no gene match: 7. CDR1 MNHNS and CDR2 SASEGT come from the germline V gene. The CDR3 runs 15 residues. CDR3 nucleotide sequence: TGTGCCAGCACTAAGGGACTAGCGGATACCTACGAGCAGTACTTC. This sequence encodes CASTKGLADTYEQYF.

This clone was seen a handful of times. This chain links TRBV6-2 or TRBV6-3 with TRBJ1-4; D unclear. With 1 base removed from V and 8 bases from J, the gap between germline ends came to 14 bases. This CDR3 has 15 amino acids. CDR1 is MNHEY, CDR2 SVGEGT, per germline. The CDR3 nucleotides read TGTGCCAGCAGTTACTGGGCAGAAGGAAAGGAAAAACTGTTTTTT. Protein product: CASSYWAEGKEKLFF.

This chain links TRBV7-3 with TRBJ2-3; D gene uncertain. Looked up from germline, CDR1 is SGHTA and CDR2 is FQGTGA. This CDR3 comprises 13 residues. The V gene lost 5 bases and the J gene lost 3 bases, with 9 bases spanning the gap. Here the CDR3 reads CASSPTWTDTQYF. CDR3 nucleotides: TGTGCCAGCAGCCCGACTTGGACAGATACGCAGTATTTT.

This clone was recorded at least ten times. The chain links TRBV5-1 to TRBJ2-3; D is possibly TRBD1 or TRBD2 (6 bases each). The CDR3 has 14 amino acids. CDR1 SGHRS and CDR2 YFSETQ come from the germline V gene. Trimming shortened V by 0 bases and J by 5 bases, and 10 bases separated the two germline ends. The CDR3 sequence: CASSLAEGGDTQYF. The CDR3 DNA reads as TGCGCCAGCAGCTTGGCGGAGGGGGGAGATACGCAGTATTTT.

The V gene is TRBV5-6, the J gene TRBJ2-7; tentative D call: TRBD2 (5 bases). V was clipped by 0 bases and J by 6 bases, with 13 bases between them. Germline assignment: CDR1 SGHDT and CDR2 YYEEEE. The CDR3 has 14 amino acids. DNA for the CDR3: TGTGCCAGCAGCTTGGCGGCGGAGGTTTTCGAGCAGTACTTC. Translation gives CASSLAAEVFEQYF.

The chain employs TRBV7-2 and TRBJ2-7; 7 positions match TRBD2. The V segment lost 1 base and the J segment 5 bases; nucleotides outside the gene matches: 5. CDR3 size: 14 residues. The germline gives CDR1 SGHTA, CDR2 FQGNSA. Written as DNA, the CDR3 is TGTGCCAGCAGCTTAGTTGGGAGCGGGAACGAGCAGTACTTC. It yields the protein CASSLVGSGNEQYF.

This clone has just a few counts. This chain joins TRBV6-5 and TRBJ2-1, with D possibly TRBD2 on 6 matching bases. V lost 1 base to trimming and J lost 1 base, with 8 bases between them. There are 15 residues in the CDR3. Germline CDR1 and CDR2: MNHEY and SVGAGI. CDR3 bases: TGTGCCAGCAGTTACTTGGCGGGGTCCTACAATGAGCAGTTCTTC. Protein product: CASSYLAGSYNEQFF.

This rearrangement joins TRBV13 to TRBJ2-7; D is unresolved. Germline CDR1 is PRHDT and CDR2 is FYEKMQ (reference sequence). The CDR3 extends over 16 amino acids. Trimming took off 4 bases at V and 4 bases at J, with 20 bases between the two ends. CDR3 loop: CASSWMSRRPGYEQYF. In DNA form, the CDR3 reads TGTGCCAGCAGCTGGATGTCAAGACGCCCAGGTTACGAGCAGTACTTC.

The genes are TRBV5-4 and TRBJ2-3, with TRBD2 identical over 7 bases. The CDR3 loop spans 15 amino acids. Germline V CDR1 and CDR2: SGHNT, YYREEE (reference sequence). J gave up 5 bases and V 0 bases, and 6 bases lay outside the gene matches. The CDR3 loop is CASSLEAGELDTQYF. CDR3 nucleotides: TGTGCCAGCAGCTTGGAGGCGGGAGAACTAGATACGCAGTATTTT.